The clone carrying this TCR beta chain was counted at least ten times. Antigen: not known. These data come from a study of identical twins. TCRdb itself ran the 5' RACE reads through MiXCR, one entry per CDR3 protein. Counted here are hundreds of thousands of distinct CDR3 sequences, 5.5% to 7% occurring once; the ten biggest clones make up 3.6%. V lost 6 bases to trimming and J lost 3 bases; unmatched junction nucleotides: 3. Germline values: CDR1 ENHRY, CDR2 SYGVKD. The CDR3 is 13 residues long. Overall study findings and caveats: The authors noted that invariant MAIT and iNKT cells could partly confound zero-insertion analyses.

This sample also belongs to another study, concerning yellow fever vaccine responses in identical twins.

This clonotype was sampled from a woman aged 18-29 years in good health. The sequencing sample was made of memory (CD45RO+) T cells sorted from blood. The gene calls are TRBV10-3 and TRBJ2-3; 7 bases fit TRBD1. The chain's CDR3 is CAIRGTETDTQYF. The CDR3 nucleotides are TGTGCCATCAGAGGGACAGAAACAGATACGCAGTATTTT.